Listed here are 27 T cell receptor beta chains from one sample, sequenced in a study of shared clonotypes between healthy human individuals (dated by TCRdb to between 2020 and 2021). Preparation of the library involved the immunoSEQ multiplex PCR assay. This is the immuneACCESS table as TCRdb keeps it, with only in-frame sequences that have V and J called. A part of the clones is gone; compared with another copy, unresolved V genes explain less than half, and the rest is unexplained. Here the sample has around 940,000 clones; approximately 80% occur a single time. In total, the top ten clones hold 1.5% of the sample. The sample was memory CD4+ T cells sorted from blood. The sample's cell subset or site label is to be understood as: CD45RA-negative fraction. These receptors were taken from a man between 18 and 35 years old in good health.

This clone was observed a handful of times. The chain recombines TRBV5-1 with TRBJ2-5; 9 bases fit TRBD2. The CDR3 runs 15 residues. CDR1 is SGHRS and CDR2 is YFSETQ in the germline V gene. After removal of 3 bases from V and 5 bases from J, the junction contained 8 bases not matched to a gene. The CDR3 protein is CASSWASGAGETQYF. The CDR3 DNA follows: TGCGCCAGCAGCTGGGCTAGCGGGGCAGGGGAGACCCAGTACTTC.

This clone appeared a few times. V usage is TRBV11-1 and J usage is TRBJ2-3; 9 nucleotides agree with TRBD2. Germline V gene data show CDR1 as SGHAT and CDR2 as FQDESV (reference sequence). The CDR3 covers 16 residues. Germline trimming cut 2 bases from V and 5 bases from J; bases unmatched to any gene: 8. This CDR3 reads CASSLLAGGTGDTQYF. In DNA, the CDR3 is TGTGCCAGCAGCTTACTTGCGGGGGGGACGGGAGATACGCAGTATTTT.

This clone appeared a single time. J is TRBJ1-4 and V is TRBV28, with D maybe TRBD1 (6 bases). V was shortened by 1 base and J by 8 bases, with 20 bases between the two germline ends. The CDR3 length is 17 residues. The germline V gene encodes CDR1 MDHEN and CDR2 SYDVKM. DNA of the CDR3: TGTGCCAGCAGTTTATCCCTGGACAGTTTAAGGAGGGAAAAACTGTTTTTT. Translated: CASSLSLDSLRREKLFF.

The J gene is TRBJ2-1, the V gene TRBV19; tentatively, D is TRBD1 (5 bases). CDR3 length equals 16 residues. CDR1 is LNHDA and CDR2 is SQIVND in the germline V gene (reference sequence). V lost 4 bases and J lost 2, with 15 bases in between. The DNA for the CDR3 is TGTGCCAGTAGTACCCTCCCAGGGTCTACCTACAATGAGCAGTTCTTC. It specifies CASSTLPGSTYNEQFF.

The chain combines TRBV4-2 with TRBJ2-2; the D gene is possibly TRBD2 (6 bases). Germline V CDR1 and CDR2: LGHNA, YNFKEQ. The CDR3 length is 16 residues. Between the trimmed V and J ends, which lost 0 bases and 3 bases, there was a span of 11 bases. Here the CDR3 reads CASSQEAGTYTGELFF. Written as DNA, the CDR3 is TGTGCCAGCAGCCAAGAGGCGGGAACCTACACCGGGGAGCTGTTTTTT.

This chain links TRBV6-1 with TRBJ2-7, with D unclear. V shed 2 bases and J shed 1 base, with 15 bases lying between them. This CDR3 has 16 amino acids. Germline CDR1 reads MNHNS; CDR2 reads SASEGT. CDR3 residues: CASSEFLAVTSYEQYF. CDR3 in DNA: TGTGCCAGCAGTGAATTTTTGGCGGTCACGTCCTACGAGCAGTACTTC.

The chain is built from TRBV5-4 and TRBJ2-1, with no clear D. The CDR3 spans 12 residues. Germline V gene lookup returns CDR1 SGHNT and CDR2 YYREEE (reference sequence). V was trimmed by 4 bases and J by 9 bases, leaving 11 bases between them. The CDR3 bases are TGTGCCAGCAGCGGGGTCCTTCCTGAGCAGTTCTTC. Its translation: CASSGVLPEQFF.

This chain connects TRBV5-1 to TRBJ2-7; no clear D. V lost 2 bases to trimming and J lost 4 bases, with 16 bases between them. The CDR3 has 15 residues. Germline values: CDR1 SGHRS, CDR2 YFSETQ. The CDR3 is CASSLDPGLGYEQYF. The CDR3 nucleotides are TGCGCCAGCAGCTTAGACCCCGGGTTGGGGTACGAGCAGTACTTC.

This clone was seen at least ten times. This rearrangement joins TRBV7-2 to TRBJ2-2; TRBD1 matches at 11 bases. This CDR3 is 15 amino acids long. J lost 7 bases, V lost 5 bases, and 6 bases had no gene match. CDR1 SGHTA and CDR2 FQGNSA come from the germline V gene. Written as DNA, the CDR3 is TGTGCCAGCAGCACTCGGACAGGGGGCCACGGGGAGCTGTTTTTT. Its protein product is CASSTRTGGHGELFF.

This chain connects TRBV18 to TRBJ2-5; possibly TRBD1 for D (5 bases). Germline CDR1 KGHSH, CDR2 LQKENI. Trimming removed 4 bases at V and 2 bases at J, with 14 bases between. The CDR3 covers 15 residues. The CDR3 protein is CASSRQGKRQETQYF. The CDR3 region has the DNA TGTGCCAGCTCACGGCAGGGAAAGAGGCAAGAGACCCAGTACTTC.

V and J are TRBV7-9 and TRBJ1-2, with 7 bases lining up with TRBD1. Germline CDR1 is SEHNR and CDR2 is FQNEAQ (reference sequence). V shed 3 bases and J 8 bases; nucleotides not matched to a gene: 12. The CDR3 loop spans 15 amino acids. CDR3 nucleotides: TGTGCCAGCAGCTTTGTCGACAGGGAACTTCGGGGCTACACCTTC. It codes for CASSFVDRELRGYTF. Supplemented by reference TRBV7-9 and TRBJ1-2, the full variable domain reads DTGVSQNPRHKITKRGQNVTFRCDPISEHNRLYWYRQTLGQGPEFLTYFQNEAQLEKSRLLSDRFSAERPKGSFSTLEIQRTEQGDSAMYLCASSFVDRELRGYTFGSGTRLTVV.

The chain is built from TRBV5-8 and TRBJ1-4; 7 nucleotides match TRBD1. The germline CDR1 and CDR2 sequences are SGHTS and YDEGEE. The length of the CDR3 is 14 residues. J gave up 4 bases and V 4 bases, and 4 bases lay outside the gene matches. In DNA form, the CDR3 reads TGTGCCAGCAGCATGGGACAGCTTAATGAAAAACTGTTTTTT. Residues: CASSMGQLNEKLFF.

This chain uses TRBV6-1 with TRBJ1-4; no clear D gene. The V end lost 5 bases, the J end lost 0 bases, and 4 bases lay between the germline ends. The germline V gene has CDR1 MNHNS and CDR2 SASEGT. The CDR3 consists of 13 residues. The CDR3 DNA sequence: TGTGCCAGCAGTACCGCAACTAATGAAAAACTGTTTTTT. It yields the protein CASSTATNEKLFF.

The chain links TRBV9 to TRBJ1-1; no reliable D call. This CDR3 is built from 12 residues. V lost 4 bases and J lost 3, with 7 bases in between. Germline assignment: CDR1 SGDLS and CDR2 YYNGEE. This CDR3 reads CASSPQHTEAFF. DNA of the CDR3: TGTGCCAGCAGCCCACAGCACACTGAAGCTTTCTTT.

This clone was counted once. The chain combines TRBV9 with TRBJ2-2; perhaps TRBD1 as D (5 bases). The CDR3 sequence is 14 residues long. From germline, CDR1 is SGDLS and CDR2 YYNGEE. V lost 3 bases to trimming and J lost 5 bases, with 11 bases between them. The CDR3 bases are TGTGCCAGCAGCGCCCTTGGGGCGACCGGGGAGCTGTTTTTT. This encodes CASSALGATGELFF.

The J gene is TRBJ1-2, the V gene TRBV9; the D is unclear. The CDR3 sequence is 13 residues long. Germline-derived CDR1 and CDR2 are SGDLS and YYNGEE. V gave up 2 bases and J gave up 1 base, with 6 bases separating them. This CDR3 is CASSVMDNYGYTF. CDR3 sequence (DNA): TGTGCCAGCAGCGTTATGGATAACTATGGCTACACCTTC.

This clone has only one observation. The chain carries TRBV6-1 and TRBJ1-2; D remains ambiguous. Germline V gene lookup returns CDR1 MNHNS and CDR2 SASEGT. Trimming stripped 6 bases from V and 1 base from J, with 9 bases between. This CDR3 spans 13 amino acids. The CDR3 DNA reads as TGTGCCAGCAGGTCAGGCCTTAACTATGGCTACACCTTC. Translated, it gives CASRSGLNYGYTF.

The rearrangement joins TRBV12-5 to TRBJ1-6, with 7 bases aligning to TRBD1. J lost 7 bases, V lost 5 bases, and 5 bases had no gene match. This CDR3 contains 14 residues. The germline CDR1 and CDR2 sequences are LGHNT and FRNRAP. CDR3 coding DNA: TGTGCTAGTGGTGGGGACAGTGGAAATTCACCCCTCCACTTT. Translating it yields CASGGDSGNSPLHF.

V gene TRBV9 combines with J gene TRBJ1-2, with D perhaps TRBD1 (6 bases). V was clipped by 2 bases and J by 4 bases, with 9 bases between them. Germline V CDR1 and CDR2: SGDLS, YYNGEE. The CDR3 has 13 residues. The CDR3 sequence: CASSVGQSYGYTF. The CDR3 DNA follows: TGTGCCAGCAGCGTCGGACAGAGCTATGGCTACACCTTC.

This chain connects TRBV5-1 to TRBJ2-2; tentatively, D is TRBD1 (6 bases). The CDR3 is 13 amino acids. In germline, CDR1 is SGHRS, CDR2 YFSETQ. V was trimmed by 5 bases and J by 3 bases, leaving 8 bases between them. CDR3 sequence reads: CASRQGDTGELFF. The CDR3 bases are TGCGCCAGCAGACAGGGCGACACCGGGGAGCTGTTTTTT.

The V gene is TRBV7-9, the J gene TRBJ2-1; 9 positions agree with TRBD2. Germline-derived CDR1 and CDR2 are SEHNR and FQNEAQ (reference sequence). The CDR3 is 16 amino acids. V was pared by 4 bases and J by 3 bases, with 7 bases of the junction left unmatched. The CDR3 nucleotides are TGTGCCAGCAGCTCCATAGCGGGGGTTAACTACAATGAGCAGTTCTTC. It translates to CASSSIAGVNYNEQFF.

The V call is TRBV5-8, the J call TRBJ1-1; D may be TRBD1 (6 bases). The V gene's germline CDR1 is SGHTS and CDR2 YDEGEE. Trimming shortened V by 3 bases and J by 3 bases, and 21 bases separated the two germline ends. The CDR3 spans 17 residues. DNA of the CDR3: TGTGCCAGCAGCTCCCCGGCCGGTTCGGCAGGGGACACTGAAGCTTTCTTT. It yields the protein CASSSPAGSAGDTEAFF.

The gene calls are TRBV27 and TRBJ2-7; D is possibly TRBD1 or TRBD2 (5 bases each). The germline V and J ends were trimmed by 1 base and 2 bases, with 12 bases remaining between them. The CDR3 runs 15 residues. The germline gives CDR1 MNHEY, CDR2 SMNVEV (reference sequence). The CDR3 protein is CASSLYGTDPYEQYF. As DNA, the CDR3 is TGTGCCAGCAGTTTATATGGGACGGATCCCTACGAGCAGTACTTC.

This clone was counted between two and nine times. V is TRBV5-4 and J is TRBJ2-2; TRBD1 is a possible D gene (5 bases). The V gene's germline CDR1 is SGHNT and CDR2 YYREEE (reference sequence). The CDR3 has 14 residues. V lost 7 bases to trimming and J lost 1 base, with 11 bases between them. The CDR3 DNA reads as TGTGCCAGCCATAAAGGGGAGAACACCGGGGAGCTGTTTTTT. It codes for CASHKGENTGELFF.

This chain joins TRBV7-6 and TRBJ1-2, with D uncertain. This CDR3 contains 14 residues. V lost 5 bases, J lost 1 base, and 11 bases lay in between. Germline loops: CDR1 SGHVS, CDR2 FNYEAQ. The CDR3 is CASSPTTHNYGYTF. CDR3 in DNA: TGTGCCAGCAGCCCGACGACACATAACTATGGCTACACCTTC.

Concerning this clone itself: The junction and the germline gene differ at one end; a read error may be behind it. The genes are TRBV6-6 and TRBJ1-1; TRBD1 might be the D (6 bases). Germline values: CDR1 MNHNY, CDR2 SVGAGI (reference sequence). This CDR3 is 16 amino acids long. CDR3 nucleotide sequence: TGTGCCAGCACTACAAACAGGGTGGAGGGGAACACTGAAGCTTCCTTT. Translated, it gives CASTTNRVEGNTEASF.

The count of this clone is one. V is TRBV7-2 and J is TRBJ1-1; D is ambiguous. V was clipped by 2 bases and J by 6 bases, with 13 bases between them. CDR1 is SGHTA and CDR2 is FQGNSA in the germline V gene. The CDR3 extends over 14 amino acids. This CDR3 reads CASSLTRAVAEAFF. The CDR3 DNA follows: TGTGCCAGCAGCTTAACGAGGGCGGTGGCTGAAGCTTTCTTT.